The 26 T cell receptor beta chains below all came from one sample that was sequenced in a study of monozygotic twins with inflammatory bowel disease. TCRdb re-analyzed the 5' RACE reads; it lists each CDR3 protein once, without DNA. In total, the table holds about 300,000 distinct CDR3 sequences. The specimen sequenced was blood. These receptors were taken from a human donor with ulcerative colitis or Crohn's disease, or a healthy co-twin of an affected twin (not recorded which).

This rearrangement joins TRBV6-2 or TRBV6-3 to TRBJ2-2; as DNA is missing, the TRBD1 call by TCRdb cannot be tested. CDR1 and CDR2 from the germline V gene are MNHEY and SVGEGT. The CDR3 contains 16 residues. Here the CDR3 reads CASSPRRTGDTGELFF.

The V call is TRBV5-1, the J call TRBJ2-1; TCRdb calls TRBD1, which cannot be checked without DNA. From germline, CDR1 is SGHRS and CDR2 YFSETQ. CDR3 length: 15 residues. The CDR3 protein is CASSLVLGQGGEQFF.

The J gene is TRBJ1-5, the V gene TRBV28; the TCRdb D gene call, TRBD1, has no DNA to confirm it. CDR3 length: 19 residues. Germline V lookup: CDR1 MDHEN, CDR2 SYDVKM. The CDR3: CASSLLSPDRGWVNQPQHF.

The chain uses TRBV24-1 and TRBJ2-5; the D gene TCRdb calls, TRBD2, cannot be checked with no DNA. This CDR3 contains 18 residues. CDR1 and CDR2 (germline): KGHDR, SFDVKD. The CDR3 region is CATSDSESSGGNQETQYF.

The V call is TRBV6-2 or TRBV6-3, the J call TRBJ2-3; TCRdb proposes TRBD1, but this gene call is untestable without DNA. CDR3 size: 15 residues. Germline CDR1 MNHEY, CDR2 SVGEGT. The CDR3: CASRATGQSIDTQYF.

The gene calls are TRBV12-3 or TRBV12-4 and TRBJ2-1; TCRdb calls TRBD2, which cannot be checked without DNA. The CDR3 contains 14 residues. This CDR3 is CASSLSPGDREQFF.

This rearrangement joins TRBV29-1 to TRBJ2-5; lacking DNA, the TRBD2 call made by TCRdb goes unchecked. The CDR3 extends over 13 amino acids. CDR1 and CDR2 from the germline V gene are SQVTM and ANQGSEA. CDR3 protein: CSVSRQSGETQYF.

CDR3 amino acids: CASSLRSGDQETQYF. The chain is built from TRBV12-3 or TRBV12-4 and TRBJ2-5. The CDR3 contains 15 residues.

CDR3: CASSFDRGARNEQFF. The chain employs TRBV5-6 and TRBJ2-1; TCRdb calls TRBD1, which cannot be checked without DNA. CDR1 and CDR2 (germline): SGHDT, YYEEEE. The CDR3 has 15 residues. Combining the CDR3 with reference TRBV5-6 and TRBJ2-1 gives the whole variable domain DAGVTQSPTHLIKTRGQQVTLRCSPKSGHDTVSWYQQALGQGPQFIFQYYEEEERQRGNFPDRFSGHQFPNYSSELNVNALLLGDSALYLCASSFDRGARNEQFFGPGTRLTVL.

The V gene is TRBV19, the J gene TRBJ1-4; the TRBD1 assignment by TCRdb is unverifiable without DNA. CDR3 length: 13 residues. Germline-derived CDR1 and CDR2 are LNHDA and SQIVND (reference sequence). The chain's CDR3 is CASSAGQREKLFF.

This chain links TRBV7-7 with TRBJ2-7; TCRdb returns TRBD1, unconfirmable since there is no DNA. CDR3 length equals 16 residues. CDR1 SSHAT and CDR2 FNYEAQ come from the germline V gene (reference sequence). CDR3 sequence reads: CASSLLGTGVSYEQYF.

The chain combines TRBV6-1 with TRBJ1-3; no DNA is available, so the TRBD1 call from TCRdb remains unchecked. The germline V gene encodes CDR1 MNHNS and CDR2 SASEGT. This CDR3 contains 14 residues. The CDR3 is CATLSQGSGNTIYF.

The rearrangement uses TRBV20-1 and TRBJ2-1; TCRdb proposes TRBD2, but this gene call is untestable without DNA. Germline V gene lookup returns CDR1 DFQATT and CDR2 SNEGSKA (reference sequence). The CDR3 sequence is 14 residues long. The CDR3 is CSARLLAEYNEQFF.

The chain is built from TRBV5-5 and TRBJ1-1; the D gene TCRdb calls, TRBD1, cannot be checked with no DNA. The CDR3 spans 15 residues. Germline-derived CDR1 and CDR2 are SGHKS and YYEKEE (reference sequence). The CDR3 loop reads CASSITGTKNTEAFF.

V usage is TRBV4-3 and J usage is TRBJ1-4; the D gene TCRdb calls, TRBD1, cannot be checked with no DNA. This CDR3 is 12 amino acids long. Germline-derived CDR1 and CDR2 are LGHNA and YSLEER. The CDR3 loop is CASSRRGDSLFF.

This chain links TRBV18 with TRBJ2-7; the D call of TRBD1 rests on TCRdb alone, since no DNA is present to check it. From germline, CDR1 is KGHSH and CDR2 LQKENI. The CDR3 is 15 residues long. The CDR3 protein is CASSPMTGGWNEQYF.

The rearrangement links TRBV6-5 to TRBJ2-1; TCRdb outputs TRBD2, but without DNA this stays unchecked. CDR1 and CDR2 (germline): MNHEY, SVGAGI. This CDR3 has 18 residues. This CDR3 reads CASSYASGGTHSYNEQFF.

This sequence joins TRBV9 and TRBJ2-2. The CDR3 is 14 residues long. The germline gives CDR1 SGDLS, CDR2 YYNGEE. CDR3 region: CASSPTTNTGELFF.

The V gene is TRBV12-3 or TRBV12-4, the J gene TRBJ2-5; TCRdb reports TRBD1, a call that lacks DNA to check it against. The CDR3 has 17 amino acids. The CDR3 region is CASSLAQAGGRRETQYF.

The J gene is TRBJ2-7, the V gene TRBV7-2; TCRdb returns TRBD1, unconfirmable since there is no DNA. The V gene's germline CDR1 is SGHTA and CDR2 FQGNSA. There are 15 residues in the CDR3. CDR3 loop: CASRGGRDITYEQYF.

The rearrangement links TRBV6-2 or TRBV6-3 to TRBJ1-1; TCRdb's D call, TRBD1, is unchecked because there is no DNA. CDR1 MNHEY and CDR2 SVGEGT come from the germline V gene. The CDR3 is 16 amino acids. The CDR3 reads CASSLTPGQESTEAFF.

CDR3 region: CSARTGFRETEAFF. The J gene is TRBJ1-1, the V gene TRBV20-1. Looked up from germline, CDR1 is DFQATT and CDR2 is SNEGSKA (reference sequence). The CDR3 contains 14 residues.

The chain recombines TRBV11-3 with TRBJ2-3. The CDR3 spans 15 residues. Germline loops: CDR1 SGHNT, CDR2 YENEEA. CDR3 amino acids: CASSKIGTSTDTQYF. The full variable domain, in which reference TRBV11-3 and TRBJ2-3 provide the parts outside the CDR3, is EAGVVQSPRYKIIEKKQPVAFWCNPISGHNTLYWYLQNLGQGPELLIRYENEEAVDDSQLPKDRFSAERLKGVDSTLKIQPAELGDSAVYLCASSKIGTSTDTQYFGPGTRLTVL.

The chain combines TRBV12-3 or TRBV12-4 with TRBJ1-2; the D call of TRBD1 rests on TCRdb alone, since no DNA is present to check it. This CDR3 has 15 amino acids. CDR3 protein: CASSSWQGALYGYTF.

The J gene is TRBJ1-1, the V gene TRBV15; TCRdb designates TRBD1, a call that cannot be tested without DNA. The CDR3 spans 20 residues. The V gene's germline CDR1 is LNHNV and CDR2 YYDKDF (reference sequence). The CDR3 region is CATSTEPNLVSGAEATEAFF.

The V gene is TRBV7-9, the J gene TRBJ1-2; TCRdb's assignment of TRBD1 cannot be checked, as there is no DNA. Germline assignment: CDR1 SEHNR and CDR2 FQNEAQ (reference sequence). The CDR3 spans 13 residues. The CDR3 spells CASSSVGANGYTF.